This section outlines one TCR beta chain sequence together with its context. What it binds is not known. These data are taken from a study of CD8 T cells in ankylosing spondylitis. Study findings and constraints: Disease-linked clones bore a CD8+ phenotype and were relatively rare in peripheral blood. In ankylosing spondylitis blood, a motif of fewer than 10 highly homologous TCR beta variants appeared characteristic. Significant enrichment of disease-linked clones was reportedly seen in matched ankylosing spondylitis synovial fluid.

CDR1 and CDR2 from the germline V gene are DFQATT and SNEGSKA (reference sequence). Between the trimmed V and J ends, which lost 2 bases and 7 bases, there was a span of 22 bases. This CDR3 spans 16 amino acids. MiXCR was run by TCRdb on the 5' RACE reads, yielding one entry per CDR3 protein. The profile shows under 300,000 distinct CDR3 sequences, over 15% of them singletons. Specimen: blood, either unsorted or a sorted T cell fraction (not recorded which). This chain links TRBV20-1 with TRBJ2-3, with a possible D match to TRBD2 (6 bases). The receptor's source is a male donor with ankylosing spondylitis or in good health (not recorded which). The CDR3 bases are TGCAGTGCTAGACTCGGAGAGGGAGGAGTTCCGTATACGCAGTATTTT. Amino acids: CSARLGEGGVPYTQYF.